Below are 30 T cell receptor beta chains sequenced from a single sample in a study of brain T cells in children with intractable seizures. The table came from immunoSEQ multiplex PCR; TCRdb's copy has only in-frame clones and leaves some out. The sample lists 110,000 or so clones, around 94% occurring once. This material consisted of peripheral blood, taken at surgery. These receptors came from a boy less than two years old with hemimegalencephaly and intractable seizures.

Concerning this clone: Different DNA sequences within this sample yield the same CDR3. The chain uses TRBV7-3 and TRBJ2-1; 9 positions match TRBD2. Germline V gene data show CDR1 as SGHTA and CDR2 as FQGTGA. V dropped 5 bases and J dropped 4; count of bases not matched to a gene: 6. The CDR3 consists of 15 residues. This CDR3 is CASSLLAGSYNEQFF. In DNA, the CDR3 is TGTGCCAGCAGCCTTCTAGCGGGATCTTACAATGAGCAGTTCTTC. Complete variable domain (other parts from reference TRBV7-3 and TRBJ2-1): GAGVSQTPSNKVTEKGKYVELRCDPISGHTALYWYRQSLGQGPEFLIYFQGTGAADDSGLPNDRFFAVRPEGSVSTLKIQRTERGDSAVYLCASSLLAGSYNEQFFGPGTRLTVL.

The chain links TRBV28 to TRBJ1-2; D call uncertain. Between the trimmed V and J ends, which lost 7 bases and 3 bases, there was a span of 12 bases. The germline gives CDR1 MDHEN, CDR2 SYDVKM. The CDR3 consists of 13 residues. CDR3 nucleotide sequence: TGTGCCAGCATTCCATCTCTTTACTATGGCTACACCTTC. Encoded protein: CASIPSLYYGYTF.

The V and J genes are TRBV4-1 and TRBJ2-2, with TRBD1 identical over 8 bases. The CDR3 is made up of 16 amino acids. Per germline, CDR1 MGHRA and CDR2 YSYEKL. The J segment lost 0 bases and the V segment lost 3 bases, leaving 3 bases of the junction unmatched. In nucleotides, the CDR3 is TGCGCCAGCAGCCAGAGACAGGGGACGAACACCGGGGAGCTGTTTTTT. It codes for CASSQRQGTNTGELFF.

The chain couples TRBV11-1 to TRBJ2-3; the D gene is possibly TRBD1 (6 bases). Germline-derived CDR1 and CDR2 are SGHAT and FQDESV (reference sequence). V shed 2 bases and J shed 3 bases, with 12 bases lying between them. This CDR3 spans 15 amino acids. CDR3 region: CASSLPGAGTDTQYF. CDR3 coding DNA: TGTGCCAGCAGCTTACCAGGGGCTGGGACAGATACGCAGTATTTT.

J is TRBJ2-3 and V is TRBV24-1; no definite D call. Trimming removed 2 bases from V and 10 bases from J, with 9 bases in between. This CDR3 has 12 amino acids. CDR1 and CDR2 (germline): KGHDR, SFDVKD. CDR3 sequence (DNA): TGTGCCACCAGTGATTCCCCACGGTCGCAGTATTTT. As protein: CATSDSPRSQYF.

This clone was seen a single time. This chain's CDR3 is CASSTWDRGRLDEQFF. CDR3 nucleotide sequence: TGCGCCAGCAGCACCTGGGACAGGGGGCGCTTGGATGAGCAGTTCTTC. The chain has TRBV5-1 and TRBJ2-1; TRBD1 matches at 12 bases. The V and J ends lost 4 bases and 8 bases, in that order; junction bases with no gene match: 10. This CDR3 spans 16 amino acids. Germline values: CDR1 SGHRS, CDR2 YFSETQ.

The rearrangement links TRBV7-9 to TRBJ2-1, with D tentatively TRBD2 (6 bases). V lost 1 base and J 7 bases, leaving 23 bases between the germline ends. This CDR3 has 18 amino acids. Germline CDR1 is SEHNR and CDR2 is FQNEAQ (reference sequence). CDR3 region: CASSLGGLATYLGNEQFF. Here the CDR3 DNA reads TGTGCCAGCAGCTTAGGAGGGCTAGCGACCTACTTAGGAAATGAGCAGTTCTTC.

The chain recombines TRBV6-5 with TRBJ1-2; no reliable D call. CDR3 size: 15 residues. CDR1 is MNHEY, CDR2 SVGAGI, per germline. V was shortened by 7 bases and J by 1 base, with 16 bases between the two germline ends. The CDR3 nucleotides read TGTGCCAGCATTCTAAGATGGTTCCTTAACTATGGCTACACCTTC. It specifies CASILRWFLNYGYTF.

The chain employs TRBV15 and TRBJ2-7, with D perhaps given as TRBD1 or TRBD2 (5 bases each). Trimming took off 0 bases at V and 1 base at J, with 16 bases between the two ends. Germline V CDR1 and CDR2: LNHNV, YYDKDF (reference sequence). CDR3 length equals 17 residues. The CDR3 region has the DNA TGTGCCACCAGCAGAGATGTCGGGATTCAGGGTTCCTACGAGCAGTACTTC. It is translated as CATSRDVGIQGSYEQYF.

The CDR3 DNA reads TGTGCCAGCAGTGATCCGACAGGCCTCCCCTACGAGCAGTACTTC. Translation: CASSDPTGLPYEQYF. This chain joins TRBV6-1 and TRBJ2-7, with a weak D call TRBD1 (6 bases). This CDR3 has 15 residues. The germline V gene has CDR1 MNHNS and CDR2 SASEGT. Trimming left V 3 bases short and J 2 bases short, with 14 bases between.

The V and J genes are TRBV19 and TRBJ2-6; 8 positions agree with TRBD1. This CDR3 is built from 17 residues. Germline V lookup: CDR1 LNHDA, CDR2 SQIVND (reference sequence). V shed 6 bases, J shed 4 bases, and the junction held 11 bases outside the gene matches. The CDR3 DNA sequence: TGTGCCAGTAGGGGAGGACAGGGCTATACCGGGGCCAACGTCCTGACTTTC. Its translation is CASRGGQGYTGANVLTF.

This chain connects TRBV4-3 to TRBJ2-5; 10 bases are a match to TRBD2. Germline CDR1 LGHNA, CDR2 YSLEER. The CDR3 has 17 residues. J lost 4 bases, V lost 1 base, and 9 bases had no gene match. The CDR3 region is CASSQAASGSLGETQYF. CDR3 in DNA: TGCGCCAGCAGCCAAGCGGCTAGCGGGAGTCTAGGAGAGACCCAGTACTTC.

The chain carries TRBV9 and TRBJ2-7, with TRBD2 as a possible D gene (6 bases). Germline V lookup: CDR1 SGDLS, CDR2 YYNGEE. V was clipped by 2 bases and J by 2 bases, with 11 bases between them. This CDR3 is 14 amino acids long. The CDR3 is CASSVDYNTYEQYF. CDR3 DNA sequence: TGTGCCAGCAGCGTGGACTACAACACCTACGAGCAGTACTTC. The variable domain in full, completed from reference TRBV9 and TRBJ2-7, reads DSGVTQTPKHLITATGQRVTLRCSPRSGDLSVYWYQQSLDQGLQFLIQYYNGEERAKGNILERFSAQQFPDLHSELNLSSLELGDSALYFCASSVDYNTYEQYFGPGTRLTVT.

This clone has just one count. The V call is TRBV19, the J call TRBJ1-1; 8 bases line up with TRBD1. Germline CDR1 reads LNHDA; CDR2 reads SQIVND (reference sequence). The J segment lost 3 bases and the V segment lost 7 bases, leaving 4 bases of the junction unmatched. The CDR3 has 13 amino acids. The CDR3 region has the DNA TGTGCCAGTACCAGGGGGCGCGACACTGAAGCTTTCTTT. This gives the protein CASTRGRDTEAFF.

The chain joins TRBV18 to TRBJ2-6; D gene unclear. Looked up from germline, CDR1 is KGHSH and CDR2 is LQKENI. Between the trimmed V and J ends, which lost 2 bases and 2 bases, there was a span of 10 bases. This CDR3 has 16 amino acids. Here the CDR3 reads CASSPLAAPGANVLTF. CDR3 nucleotides: TGTGCCAGCTCACCATTGGCAGCTCCTGGGGCCAACGTCCTGACTTTC.

V gene TRBV11-2 combines with J gene TRBJ2-7; D gene uncertain. Trimming removed 3 bases at V and 2 bases at J, with 8 bases between. CDR1 SGHAT and CDR2 FQNNGV come from the germline V gene. The CDR3 loop spans 13 amino acids. The CDR3 reads CASSFRQAYEQYF. The CDR3 DNA reads TGTGCCAGCAGCTTCCGGCAAGCCTACGAGCAGTACTTC.

The sample holds one count of this clone. V is TRBV12-3 or TRBV12-4 and J is TRBJ2-3; no reliable D call. The ends were cut back, 3 bases at V and 7 bases at J, with 8 bases in the middle. This CDR3 contains 12 residues. Written as DNA, the CDR3 is TGTGCCAGCAGTTTCGTGGGAAATACGCAGTATTTT. It codes for CASSFVGNTQYF.

This chain joins TRBV11-2 and TRBJ2-7; TRBD1 matches at 9 bases. J gave up 6 bases and V 2 bases, and 2 bases lay outside the gene matches. The CDR3 spans 13 residues. CDR1 is SGHAT and CDR2 is FQNNGV in the germline V gene. CDR3 sequence: CASSLNRGLEQYF. CDR3 coding DNA: TGTGCCAGCAGCTTAAACAGGGGGCTCGAGCAGTACTTC. The variable domain in full, completed from reference TRBV11-2 and TRBJ2-7, reads EAGVAQSPRYKIIEKRQSVAFWCNPISGHATLYWYQQILGQGPKLLIQFQNNGVVDDSQLPKDRFSAERLKGVDSTLKIQPAKLEDSAVYLCASSLNRGLEQYFGPGTRLTVT.

The chain carries TRBV5-1 and TRBJ2-5; TRBD2 agrees at 9 bases. The V gene end was trimmed by 4 bases and the J gene end by 2 bases; junction bases not matched to a gene: 12. Germline values: CDR1 SGHRS, CDR2 YFSETQ. This CDR3 spans 17 amino acids. The CDR3 DNA is TGCGCCAGCAGCCAGAGGACTAGCGAGATTACGCAAGAGACCCAGTACTTC. It translates to CASSQRTSEITQETQYF.

V is TRBV19 and J is TRBJ1-3, with 7 bases lining up with TRBD1. V gave up 6 bases and J gave up 5 bases; unmatched junction bases: 4. Germline CDR1 LNHDA, CDR2 SQIVND (reference sequence). This CDR3 is built from 13 residues. The CDR3 nucleotides read TGTGCCAGTAGCAGGGACAGCCGAAACACCATATATTTT. Its translation is CASSRDSRNTIYF.

CDR3 in amino acids: CASSSPAGTSAYNEQFF. The CDR3 DNA follows: TGTGCCAGCAGTTCACCCGCCGGGACTAGCGCCTACAATGAGCAGTTCTTC. This chain joins TRBV27 and TRBJ2-1, with 10 bases matching TRBD2. V shed 4 bases, J shed 2 bases, and the junction held 8 bases outside the gene matches. CDR3 length: 17 amino acids. The germline V gene encodes CDR1 MNHEY and CDR2 SMNVEV (reference sequence).

The chain links TRBV28 to TRBJ2-5; the D call may be TRBD1 or TRBD2 (5 bases each). Trimming shortened V by 6 bases and J by 5 bases, and 16 bases separated the two germline ends. The CDR3 has 14 residues. Germline-derived CDR1 and CDR2 are MDHEN and SYDVKM. The CDR3 nucleotides read TGTGCCAGCAGGGCCCTGGGGTGGGGGGAGACCCAGTACTTC. This encodes CASRALGWGETQYF.

This clone was detected only a few times. V and J are TRBV6-5 and TRBJ2-7; 9 bases agree with TRBD1. CDR1 is MNHEY, CDR2 SVGAGI, per germline. J was trimmed by 12 bases and V by 6 bases; bases with no gene match: 15. CDR3 length: 14 amino acids. The CDR3 DNA follows: TGTGCCAGCAGCGAGGAGTGGGACAGGGCGCTATTGTACTTC. This translates into CASSEEWDRALLYF.

The chain is built from TRBV24-1 and TRBJ2-2, with 7 bases matching TRBD1. The length of the CDR3 is 15 residues. The junction had 6 bases not matched to a gene; V was cut back by 5 bases and J by 4 bases. Germline CDR1 and CDR2: KGHDR and SFDVKD. The CDR3, as DNA: TGTGCCACCAGTGTTGAGGGGGCGGGCACCGGGGAGCTGTTTTTT. This gives the protein CATSVEGAGTGELFF.

This sequence joins TRBV29-1 and TRBJ1-5; a possible D gene is TRBD1 (5 bases). There are 13 residues in the CDR3. V was cut by 4 bases and J by 6 bases, with 13 bases left in between. Per germline, CDR1 SQVTM and CDR2 ANQGSEA. CDR3: CSVAGGLGQPQHF. CDR3 sequence (DNA): TGCAGCGTTGCCGGGGGTTTGGGTCAGCCCCAGCATTTT. The variable domain in full, with the rest retrieved from reference TRBV29-1 and TRBJ1-5, is SAVISQKPSRDICQRGTSLTIQCQVDSQVTMMFWYRQQPGQSLTLIATANQGSEATYESGFVIDKFPISRPNLTFSTLTVSNMSPEDSSIYLCSVAGGLGQPQHFGDGTRLSIL.

The chain links TRBV19 to TRBJ2-7, with D unresolved. This CDR3 comprises 13 residues. Trimming shortened V by 6 bases and J by 2 bases, and 11 bases separated the two germline ends. Germline V gene data show CDR1 as LNHDA and CDR2 as SQIVND (reference sequence). The CDR3 loop reads CASRSPTAYEQYF. For the CDR3, the DNA is TGTGCCAGTAGAAGTCCAACTGCCTACGAGCAGTACTTC.

This chain connects TRBV5-4 to TRBJ2-7, with 7 bases identical to TRBD1. The CDR3 has 15 residues. CDR1 is SGHNT, CDR2 YYREEE, per germline (reference sequence). V shed 2 bases and J 2 bases; nucleotides not matched to a gene: 7. CDR3 amino acids: CASSFDRVVTYEQYF. The CDR3 nucleotides are TGTGCCAGCAGCTTTGACAGGGTTGTAACCTACGAGCAGTACTTC.

The chain uses TRBV29-1 and TRBJ1-2; 7 bases line up with TRBD1. V trimming: 6 bases; J trimming: 5 bases; junction bases outside the gene matches: 9. The germline V gene encodes CDR1 SQVTM and CDR2 ANQGSEA. This CDR3 has 13 amino acids. This CDR3 reads CSVPTGALYGYTF. The CDR3 DNA reads TGCAGCGTCCCCACAGGGGCCCTTTATGGCTACACCTTC.

V usage is TRBV27 and J usage is TRBJ1-1; TRBD1 matches 7 bases. Trimming removed 5 bases from V and 3 bases from J; junction bases left unmatched: 9. The germline V gene has CDR1 MNHEY and CDR2 SMNVEV (reference sequence). The CDR3 extends over 15 amino acids. The CDR3 sequence: CASSAGQPLDTEAFF. The CDR3 DNA reads TGTGCCAGCAGTGCGGGACAGCCATTGGACACTGAAGCTTTCTTT.

The V call is TRBV7-2, the J call TRBJ2-3; 9 bases are a match to TRBD2. V lost 2 bases and J lost 0; bases outside the gene matches: 3. Looked up from germline, CDR1 is SGHTA and CDR2 is FQGNSA. This CDR3 region has 16 residues. The chain's CDR3 is CASSLQGTSSTDTQYF. The CDR3 region has the DNA TGTGCCAGCAGCTTACAGGGGACTAGCAGCACAGATACGCAGTATTTT.